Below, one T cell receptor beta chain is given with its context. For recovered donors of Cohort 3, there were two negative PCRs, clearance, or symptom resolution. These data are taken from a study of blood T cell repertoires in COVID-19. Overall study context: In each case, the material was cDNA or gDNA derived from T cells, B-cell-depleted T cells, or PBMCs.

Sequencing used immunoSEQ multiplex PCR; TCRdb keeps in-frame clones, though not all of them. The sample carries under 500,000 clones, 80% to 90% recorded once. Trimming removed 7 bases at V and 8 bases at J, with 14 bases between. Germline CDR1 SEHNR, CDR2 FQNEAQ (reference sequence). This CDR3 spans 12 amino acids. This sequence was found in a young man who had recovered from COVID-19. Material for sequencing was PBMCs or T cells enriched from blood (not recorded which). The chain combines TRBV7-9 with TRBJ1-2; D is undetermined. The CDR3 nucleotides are TGTGCCAGCAACAATGGGCTCCTGGGCTACACCTTC. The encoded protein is CASNNGLLGYTF.